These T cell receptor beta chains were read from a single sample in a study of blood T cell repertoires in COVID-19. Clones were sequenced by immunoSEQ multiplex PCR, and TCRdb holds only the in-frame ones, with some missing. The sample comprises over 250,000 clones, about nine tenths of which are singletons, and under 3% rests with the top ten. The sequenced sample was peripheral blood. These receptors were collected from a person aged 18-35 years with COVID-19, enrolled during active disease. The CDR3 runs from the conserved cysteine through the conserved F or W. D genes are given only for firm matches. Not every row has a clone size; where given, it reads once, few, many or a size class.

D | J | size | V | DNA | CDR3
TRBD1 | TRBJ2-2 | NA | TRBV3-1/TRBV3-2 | TGTGCCAGCCGGGACAGCAACACCGGGGAGCTGTTTTTT | CASRDSNTGELFF
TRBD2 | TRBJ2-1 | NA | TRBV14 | TGTGCCAGCAGCCAAGATGGGGGAGGGACTAGCGGGATAGAGCAGTTCTTC | CASSQDGGGTSGIEQFF
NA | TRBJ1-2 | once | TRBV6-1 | TGTGCCAGCAGTGAATCGAGGTGGGGCAGGGTCGGCTACACCTTC | CASSESRWGRVGYTF
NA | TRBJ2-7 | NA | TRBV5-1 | TGCGCCAGCAGCCGGGACAACTACGAGCAGTACTTC | CASSRDNYEQYF
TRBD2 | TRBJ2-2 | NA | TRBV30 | TGTGCCTGGAGTGTAGCCAGCGGGAGGGCCATAACCGGGGAGCTGTTTTTT | CAWSVASGRAITGELFF
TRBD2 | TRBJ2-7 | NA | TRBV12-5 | TGTGCTAGTGGTTTGCTCATAAGGCCTAGCGGATACGAGCAGTACTTC | CASGLLIRPSGYEQYF
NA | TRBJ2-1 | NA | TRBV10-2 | TGCGCCAGCAGGGGAGACAATGAGCAGTTCTTC | CASRGDNEQFF
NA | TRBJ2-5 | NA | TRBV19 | TGTGCCAGTAGTGGGATCCGAGGGGAGACCCAGTACTTC | CASSGIRGETQYF
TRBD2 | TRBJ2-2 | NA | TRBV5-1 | TGCGCCAGCAGCTTTACACGGCGGGAGTACGCCGGGGAGCTGTTTTTT | CASSFTRREYAGELFF
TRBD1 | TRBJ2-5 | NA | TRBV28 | TGTGCCAGCAGTATGACCGGGACAGGGGCAGAGACCCAGTACTTC | CASSMTGTGAETQYF
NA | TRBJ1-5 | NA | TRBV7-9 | TGTGCCAGCAGCTCCGGGAGCAATCAGCCCCAGCATTTT | CASSSGSNQPQHF
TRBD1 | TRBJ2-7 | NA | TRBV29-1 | TGCAGCGTTGAAGATTGGGTCCGCGGGGACAGGGGCCGCTACGAGCAGTACTTC | CSVEDWVRGDRGRYEQYF
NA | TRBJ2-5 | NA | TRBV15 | TGTGCCACCAGCACGTCCTGGGGGCTTCAAGAGACCCAGTACTTC | CATSTSWGLQETQYF
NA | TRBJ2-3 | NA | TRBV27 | TGTGCCAGCAGTCCTTCCTTCACAGATACGCAGTATTTT | CASSPSFTDTQYF
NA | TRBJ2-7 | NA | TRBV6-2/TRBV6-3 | TGTGCCAGCAGCCCTCGAGGTGAGCAGTACTTC | CASSPRGEQYF
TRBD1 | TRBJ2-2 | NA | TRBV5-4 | TGTGCCAGCCTCGATGGGACAGCGATGAACACCGGGGAGCTGTTTTTT | CASLDGTAMNTGELFF
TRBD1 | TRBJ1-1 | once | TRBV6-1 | TGTGCCAGCAGTGAATGGAGGGGGCAATCCACTGAAGCTTTCTTT | CASSEWRGQSTEAFF
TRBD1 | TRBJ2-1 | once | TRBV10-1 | TGCGCCAGCAGTGAGTCGGTGACAGGGCCCGTGGATGAGCAGTTCTTC | CASSESVTGPVDEQFF
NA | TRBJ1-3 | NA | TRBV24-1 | TGTGCCACCAGTGATTCGGCAGGGACTGGAAACACCATATATTTT | CATSDSAGTGNTIYF
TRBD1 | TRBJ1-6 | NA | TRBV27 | TGTGCCAGCAGTCTAACGACAGGGGCGAAGACACCCCTCCACTTT | CASSLTTGAKTPLHF
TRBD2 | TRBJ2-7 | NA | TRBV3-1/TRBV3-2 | TGTGCCAGCAGCCAGGGACTAGCGGGAGGGCCGAGAGAGCAGTACTTC | CASSQGLAGGPREQYF
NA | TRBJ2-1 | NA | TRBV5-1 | TGCGCCAGCAGCCCGCAGGCTTTGGATGAGCAGTTCTTC | CASSPQALDEQFF
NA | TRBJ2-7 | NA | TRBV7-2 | TGTGCCAGCAGCTTGACCCCACAGGGCGCCCTGGAGTACTTC | CASSLTPQGALEYF
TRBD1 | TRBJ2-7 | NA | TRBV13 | TGTGCCAGCAGCGTCGGGACAGGGGCCTACGAGCAGTACTTC | CASSVGTGAYEQYF
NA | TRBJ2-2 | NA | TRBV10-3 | TGTGCCATCAGTGAGTCGCAGGCAGCCACCGGGGAGCTGTTTTTT | CAISESQAATGELFF
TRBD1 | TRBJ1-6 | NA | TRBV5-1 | TGCGCCAGCAGCTCCCGGGACAGGTCTAAAAGGTCACCCCTCCACTTT | CASSSRDRSKRSPLHF
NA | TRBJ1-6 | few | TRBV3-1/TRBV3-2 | TGTGCCAGCAGGCCTACGGCGGGACGGGGACCCCTCCACTTT | CASRPTAGRGPLHF
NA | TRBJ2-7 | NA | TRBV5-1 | TGCGCCAGCAGCTTGGACGGGTCTGTATCCGAGCAGTACTTC | CASSLDGSVSEQYF
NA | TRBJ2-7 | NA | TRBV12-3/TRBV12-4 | TGTGCCAGCAGTGACAGCTCCTACGAGCAGTACTTC | CASSDSSYEQYF
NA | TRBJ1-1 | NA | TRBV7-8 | TGTGCCAGCAGCCAGGAGGCGGGGGGGCACACTGAAGCTTTCTTT | CASSQEAGGHTEAFF
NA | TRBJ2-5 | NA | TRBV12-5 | TGTGCTAGTGGTTTGGTACTCGGGGGTTTAGAGACCCAGTACTTC | CASGLVLGGLETQYF
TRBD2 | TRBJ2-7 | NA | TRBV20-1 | TGCAGTGCTAGTGGCGTGACTAGCGTCTACGAGCAGTACTTC | CSASGVTSVYEQYF
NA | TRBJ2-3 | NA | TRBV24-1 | TGTGCCACCAGGGGGCTTAGCACAGATACGCAGTATTTT | CATRGLSTDTQYF
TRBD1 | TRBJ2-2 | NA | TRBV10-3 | TGTGCCATCAGTCGACAGGGCAGAACGAACACCGGGGAGCTGTTTTTT | CAISRQGRTNTGELFF
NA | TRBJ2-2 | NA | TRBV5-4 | TGTGCCAGCAGCTTACGACAGGGAGGCGGGGAGCTGTTTTTT | CASSLRQGGGELFF
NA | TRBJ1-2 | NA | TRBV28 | TGTGCCAGCAGTCCGATAGGGGATGGCTACACCTTC | CASSPIGDGYTF
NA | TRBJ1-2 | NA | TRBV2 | TGTGCCAGCAGGGAGGCGGATTACTATGGCTACACCTTC | CASREADYYGYTF
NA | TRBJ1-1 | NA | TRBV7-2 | TGTGCCAGCACCTCAAACTCGATTGACACTGAAGCTTTCTTT | CASTSNSIDTEAFF
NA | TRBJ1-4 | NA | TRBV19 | TGTGCCAGTTCCGACAGGTGGAATGAAAAACTGTTTTTT | CASSDRWNEKLFF
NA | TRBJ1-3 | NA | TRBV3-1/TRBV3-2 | TGTGCCAGCAGCCTAAGACGGGGAGGGTCTATTGCAAACACCATATATTTT | CASSLRRGGSIANTIYF
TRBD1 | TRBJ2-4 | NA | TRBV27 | TGTGCCAGCGGAACCGGGACAGGGGTGCTGGCCAAAAACATTCAGTACTTC | CASGTGTGVLAKNIQYF
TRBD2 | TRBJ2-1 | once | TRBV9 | TGTGCCAGCAGCGTCGGCGGGAGCAATGAGCAGTTCTTC | CASSVGGSNEQFF
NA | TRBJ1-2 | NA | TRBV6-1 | TGTGCCAGCAGTGAATCTCCCGCCGAGCGGGCGCGTAATGGCTACACCTTC | CASSESPAERARNGYTF
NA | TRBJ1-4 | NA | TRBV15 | TGTGCCACCAGCCACAGCCGAAGAGGGCAGGGGGAAAAACTGTTTTTT | CATSHSRRGQGEKLFF
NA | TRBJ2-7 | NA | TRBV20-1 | TGCAGTGCCCCCCAGTACCGAGAGGAGTACTTC | CSAPQYREEYF
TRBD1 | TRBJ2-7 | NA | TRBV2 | TGTGCCAGCAGTGAGGGGACAGGGGGCAGGGTGAGTCAGTACTTC | CASSEGTGGRVSQYF
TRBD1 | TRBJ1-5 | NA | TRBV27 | TGTGCCAGCAGACCAGACAGGGGCAATCAGCCCCAGCATTTT | CASRPDRGNQPQHF
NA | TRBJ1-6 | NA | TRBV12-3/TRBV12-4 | TGTGCCATCACTCAGGGCGTCGCTTCACCCCTCCACTTT | CAITQGVASPLHF